This T cell receptor beta chain derives from a study of T-cell reconstitution after alpha-beta-depleted transplantation in children. The library targeted TCRbeta and was prepared with unique molecular identifiers. TCRdb fed the PCR reads into MiXCR, producing one record per CDR3 protein. This sample carries about 580,000 distinct CDR3 sequences, 25% to 30% of them seen once, and the ten largest clones take around a third. A word on this clonotype: Its matching antigen is unknown.

Findings of the study overall: Several hundred expanded graft clones reportedly supplied alpha-beta T cells about two months after transplant.

The TCR was taken from a boy under two years old with Wiskott-Aldrich syndrome, due to receive a stem cell transplant. The material sequenced was PBMCs, taken before TCRalphabeta/CD19-depleted stem cell transplant.

As DNA, the CDR3 is TGTGCCAGCATTCCCGGGGGTATAGCGGGAGTCACAGATACGCAGTATTTT. This sequence encodes CASIPGGIAGVTDTQYF. V and J are TRBV28 and TRBJ2-3, with TRBD2 matching 9 bases. The CDR3 is made up of 17 amino acids. Per germline, CDR1 MDHEN and CDR2 SYDVKM. V shed 7 bases and J 2 bases; nucleotides not matched to a gene: 13.